This passage covers 24 T cell receptor beta chains from one sample sequenced in a study of vaccination and CD4 T cells after COVID-19. Sequencing of cultured CD4+ T cell DNA used the Oncomine TCR Beta short-read assay. TCRdb reanalysed the PCR reads using MiXCR and keeps one entry per CDR3 protein. This sample has about 9,900 distinct CDR3 sequences, with about 47% found just once. Noted treatment: roughly ten-day PBMC culture with coronavirus spike peptide pools or control peptides (ViraFEST assay). Their antigens remain unidentified. Source material: CD4+ T cells from blood, cultured in vitro. Every receptor here comes from a human donor who had recovered from COVID-19.

V gene TRBV12-3 or TRBV12-4 combines with J gene TRBJ2-2, with D perhaps being TRBD1 or TRBD2 (5 bases each). The CDR3 totals 16 residues. Trimming removed 5 bases at V and 1 base at J, with 14 bases between. CDR3 DNA: TGTGCCAGCAGTAATAGGGGACCGAGGAACACCGGGGAGCTGTTTTTT. Its translation: CASSNRGPRNTGELFF.

This rearrangement joins TRBV6-1 to TRBJ1-2; TRBD1 aligns across 7 bases. Germline assignment: CDR1 MNHNS and CDR2 SASEGT. The CDR3 sequence is 13 residues long. Unmatched junction bases numbered 2, after V lost 6 bases and J lost 1 base. The CDR3 nucleotides read TGTGCCAGCAGCGGGACAGTTAACTATGGCTACACCTTC. Protein sequence: CASSGTVNYGYTF.

The genes are TRBV6-5 and TRBJ2-3; 10 nucleotides match TRBD2. Trimming at V came to 4 bases and at J to 4 bases, leaving 8 bases not matched to a gene. Germline V gives CDR1 MNHEY, CDR2 SVGAGI. The CDR3 length is 16 residues. CDR3 coding DNA: TGTGCCAGCAGTTCCCGAGCGGGGGGGCGGTCAGATACGCAGTATTTT. Translating gives CASSSRAGGRSDTQYF.

J is TRBJ2-5 and V is TRBV10-3, with D possibly TRBD2 on 6 matching bases. Trimming took off 10 bases at V and 5 bases at J, with 17 bases between the two ends. The CDR3 is 13 residues long. Germline V gene lookup returns CDR1 ENHRY and CDR2 SYGVKD. DNA for the CDR3: TGTGCCACCAGCACTAGCCTCGAGGAGACCCAGTACTTC. As protein: CATSTSLEETQYF.

The chain is built from TRBV19 and TRBJ2-3; D call uncertain. Germline CDR1 is LNHDA and CDR2 is SQIVND (reference sequence). CDR3 length: 15 amino acids. V dropped 3 bases and J dropped 0 bases, with 10 bases sitting between them. The chain's CDR3 is CASSIGFASTDTQYF. CDR3 nucleotides: TGTGCCAGTAGTATCGGGTTCGCTAGCACAGATACGCAGTATTTT.

The rearrangement joins TRBV7-2 to TRBJ2-1; 7 nucleotides align to TRBD2. CDR1 SGHTA and CDR2 FQGNSA come from the germline V gene. This CDR3 is built from 15 residues. Unmatched junction bases numbered 11, after V lost 5 bases and J lost 7 bases. CDR3 in DNA: TGTGCCAGCAGCCTGGGAGGGACGGTACCTAATGAGCAGTTCTTC. Amino acid sequence: CASSLGGTVPNEQFF.

This clonotype was detected a few times. The gene calls are TRBV27 and TRBJ1-6; perhaps TRBD1 as D (6 bases). The CDR3 is 14 amino acids. Trimming stripped 7 bases from V and 6 bases from J, with 13 bases between. Germline V lookup: CDR1 MNHEY, CDR2 SMNVEV (reference sequence). As DNA, the CDR3 is TGTGCCAGCAACGTACAGGGTCCTAATTCACCCCTCCACTTT. It translates to CASNVQGPNSPLHF.

The rearrangement uses TRBV19 and TRBJ2-1; D perhaps matches TRBD1 (6 bases). The CDR3 consists of 16 residues. Germline assignment: CDR1 LNHDA and CDR2 SQIVND (reference sequence). Deletions cut 1 base from V and 1 base from J, with 11 bases between. The CDR3 DNA follows: TGTGCCAGTAGTATAGCACAGGGTTGGTCCTACAATGAGCAGTTCTTC. It encodes CASSIAQGWSYNEQFF.

The rearrangement uses TRBV20-1 and TRBJ1-5, with D tentatively TRBD1 (6 bases). Germline assignment: CDR1 DFQATT and CDR2 SNEGSKA (reference sequence). This CDR3 is 15 amino acids long. V lost 3 bases and J 4 bases, leaving 16 bases between the germline ends. CDR3 coding DNA: TGCAGTGCTAGCCGACAGGCCTCTCGGAATCAGCCCCAGCATTTT. Its protein is CSASRQASRNQPQHF.

This clonotype was seen more than once but under ten times. V gene TRBV5-3 combines with J gene TRBJ2-7; 8 bases are a match to TRBD1. TRBV5-3 has ORF status, its function being uncertain. V shed 8 bases, J shed 2 bases, and the junction held 12 bases outside the gene matches. The CDR3 loop spans 15 amino acids. The CDR3 reads CASSPDRGETYEQYF. CDR3 sequence (DNA): TGTGCCAGCAGCCCTGACAGGGGAGAGACCTACGAGCAGTACTTC.

This rearrangement joins TRBV5-1 to TRBJ2-6; no firm D call. The V and J ends lost 4 bases and 1 base respectively, with 9 bases between them. The CDR3 runs 15 residues. Looked up from germline, CDR1 is SGHRS and CDR2 is YFSETQ. In nucleotides, the CDR3 is TGCGCCAGCAGCCCGGACGGATCTGGGGCCAACGTCCTGACTTTC. Amino acid sequence: CASSPDGSGANVLTF.

This sequence joins TRBV15 and TRBJ2-3, with D hard to call. Germline assignment: CDR1 LNHNV and CDR2 YYDKDF (reference sequence). Trimming took 0 bases from V and 14 from J, leaving 15 bases between them. This CDR3 comprises 13 residues. The CDR3 region has the DNA TGTGCCACCAGCAGAGATCCGCAAACCAGCCCGTATTTT. It yields the protein CATSRDPQTSPYF. The full variable domain, completed using reference TRBV15 and TRBJ2-3, is DAMVIQNPRYQVTQFGKPVTLSCSQTLNHNVMYWYQQKSSQAPKLLFHYYDKDFNNEADTPDNFQSRRPNTSFCFLDIRSPGLGDTAMYLCATSRDPQTSPYFGPGTRLTVL.

In its sample, this clonotype was seen once. CDR3 loop: CASSNSKETQYF. The CDR3 DNA sequence: TGTGCTAGTTCCAACTCGAAGGAGACCCAGTACTTC. This chain connects TRBV12-5 to TRBJ2-5; D uncertain. Trimming took 8 bases from V and 5 from J, leaving 12 bases between them. CDR1 is LGHNT and CDR2 is FRNRAP in the germline V gene. The CDR3 covers 12 residues.

V gene TRBV5-1 combines with J gene TRBJ1-1; 8 bases line up with TRBD1. The junction had 4 bases not matched to a gene; V was cut back by 0 bases and J by 9 bases. There are 13 residues in the CDR3. CDR1 and CDR2 (germline): SGHRS, YFSETQ. The CDR3 here is CASSLAGQAQAFF. The CDR3 DNA sequence: TGCGCCAGCAGCTTGGCGGGACAGGCTCAAGCTTTCTTT. Complete variable domain (other parts from reference TRBV5-1 and TRBJ1-1): KAGVTQTPRYLIKTRGQQVTLSCSPISGHRSVSWYQQTPGQGLQFLFEYFSETQRNKGNFPGRFSGRQFSNSRSEMNVSTLELGDSALYLCASSLAGQAQAFFGQGTRLTVV.

The rearrangement uses TRBV7-9 and TRBJ1-2; D ambiguous. CDR3 size: 13 residues. Germline assignment: CDR1 SEHNR and CDR2 FQNEAQ (reference sequence). Trimming shortened V by 3 bases and J by 5 bases, and 10 bases separated the two germline ends. Written as DNA, the CDR3 is TGTGCCAGCAGCTTCGCTCTGGGGTATGGCTACACCTTC. Its protein is CASSFALGYGYTF.

This chain connects TRBV6-1 to TRBJ1-1; D unresolved. The germline CDR1 and CDR2 sequences are MNHNS and SASEGT. V was trimmed by 4 bases and J by 3 bases, leaving 15 bases between them. This CDR3 comprises 15 residues. CDR3 bases: TGTGCCAGCAGTGCCACGACACCGTTCGACACTGAAGCTTTCTTT. This sequence encodes CASSATTPFDTEAFF.

The chain recombines TRBV2 with TRBJ1-5; D is unclear. Germline-derived CDR1 and CDR2 are SNHLY and FYNNEI. The CDR3 covers 15 residues. V shed 3 bases and J shed 0 bases, with 9 bases lying between them. The CDR3 DNA reads as TGTGCCAGCAGTGATAGGTTCAGTAGCAATCAGCCCCAGCATTTT. Translated, it gives CASSDRFSSNQPQHF.

This chain connects TRBV7-8 to TRBJ1-1; D gene ambiguous. CDR1 is SGHVS, CDR2 FQNEAQ, per germline. The CDR3 is 13 amino acids. Between the trimmed V and J ends, which lost 4 bases and 1 base, there was a span of 7 bases. The CDR3 protein is CASSSRQNTEAFF. Written as DNA, the CDR3 is TGTGCCAGCAGCTCCAGACAGAACACTGAAGCTTTCTTT.

This clonotype was seen a handful of times. The chain links TRBV7-8 to TRBJ2-3; 8 bases fit TRBD2. V was pared by 1 base and J by 4 bases, with 13 bases of the junction left unmatched. The CDR3 covers 18 residues. Germline CDR1 reads SGHVS; CDR2 reads FQNEAQ. CDR3 bases: TGTGCCAGCAGCTTAGGGGGCTTGCGGGGGGCCCGGCCAGATACGCAGTATTTT. It is translated as CASSLGGLRGARPDTQYF.

This clonotype was seen a few times. The V and J genes are TRBV5-4 and TRBJ1-6, with D hard to call. The CDR3 is 17 residues long. Germline V gene sequence: CDR1 SGHNT, CDR2 YYREEE (reference sequence). V lost 2 bases to trimming and J lost 7 bases, with 19 bases between them. The CDR3 loop is CASSLTPPPASNSPLHF. CDR3 coding DNA: TGTGCCAGCAGCTTAACCCCCCCACCAGCCTCCAATTCACCCCTCCACTTT.

The gene calls are TRBV1 and TRBJ1-2; the table calls TRBD1, which could not be checked here. TRBV1 is noted as a pseudogene. The CDR3 totals 15 residues. The CDR3 DNA sequence: TGCACCAGCAGCCCCTACGTGGGGGGGGACTATGGCTACACCTTC. Residues: CTSSPYVGGDYGYTF.

V gene TRBV6-2 or TRBV6-3 combines with J gene TRBJ2-2; 9 bases are a match to TRBD1. The CDR3 is made up of 15 amino acids. V dropped 4 bases and J dropped 4; count of bases not matched to a gene: 4. In germline, CDR1 is MNHEY, CDR2 SVGEGT. Here the CDR3 reads CASSSDRGITGELFF. CDR3 bases: TGTGCCAGCAGTTCGGACAGGGGTATCACCGGGGAGCTGTTTTTT.

This chain joins TRBV19 and TRBJ1-5, with no clear D. This CDR3 contains 14 residues. The V end lost 3 bases, the J end lost 6 bases, and 12 bases lay between the germline ends. Germline V CDR1 and CDR2: LNHDA, SQIVND (reference sequence). This CDR3 reads CASSITGRSQPQHF. Here the CDR3 DNA reads TGTGCCAGTAGTATCACGGGCCGGAGTCAGCCCCAGCATTTT.

This clonotype was seen a few times. The chain recombines TRBV6-1 with TRBJ2-3; D could derive from TRBD1 or TRBD2 (5 bases each). The CDR3 is made up of 16 amino acids. The germline V gene has CDR1 MNHNS and CDR2 SASEGT. Trimming cost V 6 bases and J 3 bases, with 19 bases left between them. CDR3 amino acids: CASSLIGRGGTDTQYF. The CDR3 bases are TGTGCCAGCAGCCTAATCGGCCGGGGCGGAACAGATACGCAGTATTTT.